This passage covers 29 T cell receptor beta chains from one sample sequenced in a study of blood T cell repertoires in COVID-19. Assay: immunoSEQ multiplex PCR; the TCRdb copy retains only in-frame clones and omits some. The sample contains around 160,000 clones, over 80% of which appear only once. Input material: peripheral blood. These receptor sequences come from a woman aged 40 to 50 with active or convalescent COVID-19.

The chain has TRBV7-9 and TRBJ2-5, with 10 bases fitting TRBD1. The CDR3 spans 16 residues. Trimming removed 6 bases from V and 4 bases from J; junction bases left unmatched: 11. Germline lookup yields CDR1 SEHNR and CDR2 FQNEAQ (reference sequence). The CDR3 sequence is CASSYRTGGVGETQYF. The DNA of the CDR3 is TGTGCCAGCAGTTACCGGACAGGGGGTGTGGGAGAGACCCAGTACTTC.

The genes are TRBV5-1 and TRBJ2-7; 7 bases align to TRBD1. The CDR3 has 16 residues. CDR1 is SGHRS and CDR2 is YFSETQ in the germline V gene. Trimming removed 0 bases from V and 2 bases from J; junction bases left unmatched: 8. CDR3 amino acids: CASSLGGTAITYEQYF. CDR3 nucleotides: TGCGCCAGCAGCTTGGGTGGGACAGCGATAACCTACGAGCAGTACTTC.

This rearrangement joins TRBV2 to TRBJ1-4; D is unclear. Germline CDR1 is SNHLY and CDR2 is FYNNEI. The V end lost 4 bases, the J end lost 4 bases, and 13 bases lay between the germline ends. This CDR3 has 15 amino acids. As DNA, the CDR3 is TGTGCCAGCAGTGTAAACGGGATTTTTAATGAAAAACTGTTTTTT. Amino acids: CASSVNGIFNEKLFF.

This chain connects TRBV9 to TRBJ1-6, with 7 bases lining up with TRBD1. V dropped 3 bases and J dropped 10; count of bases not matched to a gene: 7. Germline-derived CDR1 and CDR2 are SGDLS and YYNGEE. The CDR3 covers 14 residues. The CDR3 DNA reads TGTGCCAGCAGCGAGACAGGGCTGGGATCACCCCTCCACTTT. This gives the protein CASSETGLGSPLHF.

This sequence joins TRBV14 and TRBJ2-7; D ambiguous. The CDR3 loop spans 11 amino acids. Per the germline V gene, CDR1 is SGHDN and CDR2 is FVKESK. The V and J ends lost 5 bases and 7 bases respectively, with 9 bases between them. The CDR3 here is CASSMLREQYF. The DNA for the CDR3 is TGTGCCAGCAGCATGTTGCGGGAGCAGTACTTC.

The rearrangement joins TRBV7-2 to TRBJ1-6; D is unclear. This CDR3 is built from 14 residues. Between the trimmed V and J ends, which lost 5 bases and 4 bases, there was a span of 9 bases. CDR1 is SGHTA, CDR2 FQGNSA, per germline. The CDR3 reads CASSRTDYNSPLHF. DNA of the CDR3: TGTGCCAGCAGCCGGACTGATTATAATTCACCCCTCCACTTT.

The V call is TRBV19, the J call TRBJ1-3, with 7 bases fitting TRBD1. The J segment lost 4 bases and the V segment lost 3 bases, leaving 9 bases of the junction unmatched. CDR1 LNHDA and CDR2 SQIVND come from the germline V gene (reference sequence). The CDR3 spans 16 residues. The CDR3 DNA reads TGTGCCAGTAGTATCGGTAACAGGGGATTCGGAAACACCATATATTTT. This translates into CASSIGNRGFGNTIYF.

V is TRBV28 and J is TRBJ1-2, with D maybe TRBD1 (5 bases). In germline, CDR1 is MDHEN, CDR2 SYDVKM. The germline V and J ends were trimmed by 3 bases and 4 bases, with 15 bases remaining between them. This CDR3 has 15 amino acids. The CDR3 sequence: CASSFVDSGGYGYTF. The CDR3 nucleotides read TGTGCCAGCAGTTTCGTCGACAGCGGGGGCTATGGCTACACCTTC.

This chain links TRBV7-2 with TRBJ2-3, with 7 bases lining up with TRBD2. Germline CDR1 SGHTA, CDR2 FQGNSA. The CDR3 is 15 residues long. Trimming removed 1 base from V and 0 bases from J; junction bases left unmatched: 1. The CDR3 DNA reads as TGTGCCAGCAGCTTAGACGGGGGGAGCACAGATACGCAGTATTTT. Residues: CASSLDGGSTDTQYF.

The V call is TRBV11-2, the J call TRBJ1-1; 7 bases map to TRBD1. The germline V gene encodes CDR1 SGHAT and CDR2 FQNNGV. V gave up 4 bases and J gave up 2 bases; unmatched junction bases: 10. This CDR3 contains 16 residues. The CDR3 loop is CASSSPGTAQNTEAFF. DNA of the CDR3: TGTGCCAGCAGCTCTCCAGGGACAGCACAAAACACTGAAGCTTTCTTT.

The DNA for the CDR3 is TGTGCCAGCAGTGGCGGGGGCTTCGCTCCGCAGTATTTT. Amino acid sequence: CASSGGGFAPQYF. The gene calls are TRBV27 and TRBJ2-3; maybe TRBD2 (7 bases). Germline values: CDR1 MNHEY, CDR2 SMNVEV (reference sequence). The V end was cut by 5 bases, the J end by 10 bases, with 16 bases between. This CDR3 has 13 residues.

The chain uses TRBV27 and TRBJ2-5; TRBD1 matches 7 bases. V was pared by 4 bases and J by 2 bases, with 7 bases of the junction left unmatched. CDR1 and CDR2 (germline): MNHEY, SMNVEV (reference sequence). The CDR3 consists of 15 residues. In DNA form, the CDR3 reads TGTGCCAGCAGTTCCCTTCAGGGGGTTCAAGAGACCCAGTACTTC. Residues: CASSSLQGVQETQYF.

This clone has just a few counts. The J gene is TRBJ2-3, the V gene TRBV2; TRBD2 agrees at 10 bases. CDR3 length: 13 residues. With V trimmed by 9 bases and J by 2 bases, 2 bases remained unmatched. The V gene's germline CDR1 is SNHLY and CDR2 FYNNEI. CDR3 nucleotide sequence: TGTGCCAGTAGCGGGGGGCTCACAGATACGCAGTATTTT. Amino acid sequence: CASSGGLTDTQYF. The whole variable domain, remainder taken from reference TRBV2 and TRBJ2-3, is EPEVTQTPSHQVTQMGQEVILRCVPISNHLYFYWYRQILGQKVEFLVSFYNNEISEKSEIFDDQFSVERPDGSNFTLKIRSTKLEDSAMYFCASSGGLTDTQYFGPGTRLTVL.

The chain carries TRBV4-3 and TRBJ2-2, with a possible D match to TRBD1 (5 bases). The CDR3 has 20 amino acids. Trimming shortened V by 0 bases and J by 5 bases, and 25 bases separated the two germline ends. The germline CDR1 and CDR2 sequences are LGHNA and YSLEER. As DNA, the CDR3 is TGCGCCAGCAGCCAAGATTTGGCCAGGGCGATAGGCCCGAGGACCGGGGAGCTGTTTTTT. This encodes CASSQDLARAIGPRTGELFF.

In its sample, this clone was seen a few times. The gene calls are TRBV19 and TRBJ1-5; 8 bases are shared with TRBD1. The trim removed 5 bases at V and 9 bases at J, leaving 9 bases unmatched. From germline, CDR1 is LNHDA and CDR2 SQIVND (reference sequence). CDR3 length equals 14 residues. The CDR3 here is CASSSGGPLVPQHF. For the CDR3, the DNA is TGTGCCAGTAGTTCAGGGGGCCCCTTGGTGCCCCAGCATTTT. Looking up the rest from reference TRBV19 and TRBJ1-5 gives the full variable domain: DGGITQSPKYLFRKEGQNVTLSCEQNLNHDAMYWYRQDPGQGLRLIYYSQIVNDFQKGDIAEGYSVSREKKESFPLTVTSAQKNPTAFYLCASSSGGPLVPQHFGDGTRLSIL.

The chain joins TRBV19 to TRBJ1-2; TRBD1 might be the D (6 bases). The CDR3 length is 13 residues. V was trimmed by 4 bases and J by 4 bases, leaving 10 bases between them. CDR1 is LNHDA, CDR2 SQIVND, per germline (reference sequence). CDR3 coding DNA: TGTGCCAGTAGTACAGGGGACGGCTATGGCTACACCTTC. It specifies CASSTGDGYGYTF.

This chain uses TRBV27 with TRBJ2-1; TRBD2 aligns across 9 bases. Germline V CDR1 and CDR2: MNHEY, SMNVEV (reference sequence). CDR3 length: 15 residues. With 7 bases clipped from V and 14 bases from J, the junction kept 18 bases outside the gene matches. The CDR3: CASMYVRGTSRRKFF. DNA for the CDR3: TGTGCCAGCATGTACGTTCGAGGGACTAGCAGAAGGAAGTTCTTC.

This sequence joins TRBV3-1 (or the pseudogene TRBV3-2) and TRBJ1-1, with a possible D match to TRBD1 (5 bases). V lost 1 base to trimming and J lost 10 bases, with 16 bases between them. The CDR3 runs 14 residues. Germline CDR1 and CDR2: LGHDT and YNNKEL (reference sequence). The CDR3 coding sequence is TGTGCCAGCAGCCAAGCGGCGGGGCCGGGAGCAGCTTTCTTT. Its protein is CASSQAAGPGAAFF.

The V call is TRBV5-1, the J call TRBJ2-7; 9 bases agree with TRBD1. The V segment lost 4 bases and the J segment 6 bases; nucleotides outside the gene matches: 11. Looked up from germline, CDR1 is SGHRS and CDR2 is YFSETQ. The CDR3 has 15 amino acids. The CDR3 DNA reads TGCGCCAGCAGCCGGGGACAGGGAACCTACGGCGAGCAGTACTTC. This gives the protein CASSRGQGTYGEQYF.

The chain carries TRBV9 and TRBJ1-2, with D tentatively TRBD1 (5 bases). The CDR3 is made up of 12 amino acids. CDR1 SGDLS and CDR2 YYNGEE come from the germline V gene. Deletions cut 3 bases from V and 7 bases from J, with 10 bases between. The CDR3 DNA sequence: TGTGCCAGCAGCGCGGGGGGTGCTGGCTACACCTTC. Its protein product is CASSAGGAGYTF.

The chain recombines TRBV6-6 with TRBJ1-2, with 7 positions matching TRBD1. Trimming removed 7 bases from V and 6 bases from J; junction bases left unmatched: 11. This CDR3 has 14 residues. Germline V gene data show CDR1 as MNHNY and CDR2 as SVGAGI (reference sequence). This CDR3 is CASTPGGIRNGYTF. In nucleotides, the CDR3 is TGTGCCAGCACCCCAGGGGGAATACGGAATGGCTACACCTTC.

V usage is TRBV28 and J usage is TRBJ2-7; no clear D. Germline V CDR1 and CDR2: MDHEN, SYDVKM. V was clipped by 9 bases and J by 0 bases, with 9 bases between them. CDR3 size: 12 residues. The CDR3 sequence is CASLSYSYEQYF. DNA of the CDR3: TGTGCCAGTTTGAGTTACTCCTACGAGCAGTACTTC.

There are a few counts of this clone. The rearrangement uses TRBV6-1 and TRBJ1-1; D remains unclear. V was shortened by 1 base and J by 10 bases, with 13 bases between the two germline ends. CDR1 and CDR2 (germline): MNHNS, SASEGT. The CDR3 spans 13 residues. For the CDR3, the DNA is TGTGCCAGCAGTGAAGGGGCGGGCGGGCGAGCTTTCTTT. Amino acid sequence: CASSEGAGGRAFF.

The chain links TRBV6-5 to TRBJ1-1; 9 bases align to TRBD1. Germline CDR1 and CDR2: MNHEY and SVGAGI. The CDR3 sequence is 14 residues long. J gave up 1 base and V 6 bases, and 3 bases lay outside the gene matches. CDR3 sequence (DNA): TGTGCCAGCAGGAGGGACAGGGCGAACACTGAAGCTTTCTTT. As protein: CASRRDRANTEAFF.

The gene calls are TRBV9 and TRBJ2-3; TRBD1 agrees at 8 bases. The CDR3 consists of 16 residues. Per germline, CDR1 SGDLS and CDR2 YYNGEE. The V and J ends lost 4 bases and 3 bases, in that order; junction bases with no gene match: 10. CDR3 in DNA: TGTGCCAGCAGCAGAGGCCCCCAGGGGGCGACAGATACGCAGTATTTT. It is translated as CASSRGPQGATDTQYF.

V gene TRBV21-1 combines with J gene TRBJ2-3; the table's D call of TRBD2 was not tested on the DNA. TRBV21-1 is deemed a pseudogene. There are 17 residues in the CDR3. CDR3 sequence reads: CASSRRPIPRRADTQYF. In DNA, the CDR3 is TGTGCCAGCAGCAGACGGCCGATTCCCCGGAGGGCAGATACGCAGTATTTT.

V and J are TRBV6-2 or TRBV6-3 and TRBJ1-1; no reliable D call. Germline values: CDR1 MNHEY, CDR2 SVGEGT. Trimming pared 5 bases from V and 0 bases from J, leaving 10 bases between. The length of the CDR3 is 14 residues. The CDR3 region is CASSPHGVNTEAFF. The CDR3 DNA follows: TGTGCCAGCAGTCCCCACGGGGTGAACACTGAAGCTTTCTTT.

This chain joins TRBV18 and TRBJ1-3, with D unresolved. Germline V gene sequence: CDR1 KGHSH, CDR2 LQKENI. This CDR3 is 14 amino acids long. V lost 3 bases to trimming and J lost 0 bases, with 6 bases between them. CDR3 DNA: TGTGCCAGCTCACCCGAGAACTCTGGAAACACCATATATTTT. Translated, it gives CASSPENSGNTIYF.

The chain uses TRBV29-1 and TRBJ1-5; no reliable D call. CDR3 size: 14 residues. CDR1 and CDR2 (germline): SQVTM, ANQGSEA. Trimming stripped 4 bases from V and 5 bases from J, with 15 bases between. The CDR3 DNA reads TGCAGCGTTGTGGTATCGGGAGGCTATCAGCCCCAGCATTTT. Translated, it gives CSVVVSGGYQPQHF.